This T cell receptor beta chain was recovered during a study of long-term antiretroviral therapy in people with HIV. General study results and limits: All time points showed a repertoire dominated by clones expanded before ART.

Samples held roughly 0.9-10 million cryopreserved PBMC before DNA extraction. For this clone: Its specificity is unknown.

immunoSEQ v3.0 was run at survey level. Assay: immunoSEQ multiplex PCR; the TCRdb copy retains only in-frame clones and omits some. The top ten hold less than 8.5% of the sample, which has around 29,000 clones, more than 80% seen once. This specimen consisted of unsorted PBMCs, obtained 3.2 years before starting antiretroviral therapy. The sequence derives from a man aged 50 to 59 with HIV.

This chain's CDR3 is CASSLSAGVNEQFF. The CDR3 coding sequence is TGTGCCAGCAGCTTATCAGCGGGAGTCAATGAGCAGTTCTTC. The V and J genes are TRBV9 and TRBJ2-1; 8 bases agree with TRBD2. The CDR3 totals 14 residues. V lost 4 bases to trimming and J lost 6 bases; unmatched junction nucleotides: 6. CDR1 is SGDLS and CDR2 is YYNGEE in the germline V gene.